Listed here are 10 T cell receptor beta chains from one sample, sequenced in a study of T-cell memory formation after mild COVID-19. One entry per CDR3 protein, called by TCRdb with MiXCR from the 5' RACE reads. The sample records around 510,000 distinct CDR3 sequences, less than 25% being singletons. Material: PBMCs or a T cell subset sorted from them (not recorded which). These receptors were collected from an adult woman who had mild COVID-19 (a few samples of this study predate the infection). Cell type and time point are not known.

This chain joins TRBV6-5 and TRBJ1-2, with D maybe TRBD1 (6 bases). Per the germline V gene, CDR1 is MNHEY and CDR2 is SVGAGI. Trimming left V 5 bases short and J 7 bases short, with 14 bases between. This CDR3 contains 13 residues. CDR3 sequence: CASSELGAGGYTF. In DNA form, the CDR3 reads TGTGCCAGCAGTGAGCTGGGGGCGGGTGGCTACACCTTC.

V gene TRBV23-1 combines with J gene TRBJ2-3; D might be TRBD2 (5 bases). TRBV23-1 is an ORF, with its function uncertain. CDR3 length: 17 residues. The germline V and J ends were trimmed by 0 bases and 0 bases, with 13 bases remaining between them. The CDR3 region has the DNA TGCGCCAGCAGTCAATCGAGGGCGGACCCTAGCACAGATACGCAGTATTTT. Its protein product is CASSQSRADPSTDTQYF.

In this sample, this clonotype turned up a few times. CDR3 sequence reads: CASSFFPGNSPLHF. DNA for the CDR3: TGTGCCAGCAGCTTTTTCCCAGGGAATTCACCCCTCCACTTT. This chain joins TRBV5-4 and TRBJ1-6, with D possibly TRBD1 on 5 matching bases. Between the trimmed V and J ends, which lost 2 bases and 7 bases, there was a span of 10 bases. Germline loops: CDR1 SGHNT, CDR2 YYREEE (reference sequence). This CDR3 contains 14 residues.

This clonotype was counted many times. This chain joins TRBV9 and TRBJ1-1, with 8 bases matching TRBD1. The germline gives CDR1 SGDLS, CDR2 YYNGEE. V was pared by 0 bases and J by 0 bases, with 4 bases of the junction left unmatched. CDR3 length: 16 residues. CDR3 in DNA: TGTGCCAGCAGCGTAGGGCAGGGGGCGTTGAACACTGAAGCTTTCTTT. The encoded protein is CASSVGQGALNTEAFF.

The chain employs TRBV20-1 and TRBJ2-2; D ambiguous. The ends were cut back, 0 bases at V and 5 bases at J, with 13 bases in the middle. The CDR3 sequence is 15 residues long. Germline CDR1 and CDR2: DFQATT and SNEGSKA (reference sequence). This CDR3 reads CSARDLGIDTGELFF. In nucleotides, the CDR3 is TGCAGTGCTAGAGATCTAGGGATCGATACCGGGGAGCTGTTTTTT.

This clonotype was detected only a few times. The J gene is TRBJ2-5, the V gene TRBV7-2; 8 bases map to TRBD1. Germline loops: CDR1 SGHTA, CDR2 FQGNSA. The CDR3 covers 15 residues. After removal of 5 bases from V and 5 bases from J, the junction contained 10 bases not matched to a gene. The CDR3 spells CASSPRTGTWETQYF. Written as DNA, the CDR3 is TGTGCCAGCAGCCCCCGGACAGGGACCTGGGAGACCCAGTACTTC.

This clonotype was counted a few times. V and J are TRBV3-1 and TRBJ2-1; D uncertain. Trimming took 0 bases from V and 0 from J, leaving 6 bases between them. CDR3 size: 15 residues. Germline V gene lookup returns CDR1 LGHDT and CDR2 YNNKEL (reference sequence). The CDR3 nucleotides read TGTGCCAGCAGCCAAGATGGTTTCTCCTACAATGAGCAGTTCTTC. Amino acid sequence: CASSQDGFSYNEQFF.

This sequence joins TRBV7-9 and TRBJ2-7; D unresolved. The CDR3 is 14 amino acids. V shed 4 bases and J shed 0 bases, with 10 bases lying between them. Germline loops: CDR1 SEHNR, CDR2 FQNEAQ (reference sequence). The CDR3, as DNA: TGTGCCAGCAGCTCACCCGAGCCCTCCTACGAGCAGTACTTC. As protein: CASSSPEPSYEQYF.

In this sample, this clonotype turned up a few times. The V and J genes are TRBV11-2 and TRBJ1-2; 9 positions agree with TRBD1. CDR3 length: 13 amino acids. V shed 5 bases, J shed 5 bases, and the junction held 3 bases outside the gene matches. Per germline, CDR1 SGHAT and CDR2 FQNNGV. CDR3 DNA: TGTGCCAGCAGCGCGGACAGGGGATATGGCTACACCTTC. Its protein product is CASSADRGYGYTF.

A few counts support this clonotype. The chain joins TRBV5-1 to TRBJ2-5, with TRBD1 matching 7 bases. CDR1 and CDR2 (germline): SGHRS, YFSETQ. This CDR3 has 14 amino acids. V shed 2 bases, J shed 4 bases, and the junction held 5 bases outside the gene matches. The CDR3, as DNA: TGCGCCAGCAGCTTCTCGACAGGGCCAGAGACCCAGTACTTC. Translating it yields CASSFSTGPETQYF.